This T cell receptor beta chain is drawn from a study of cytomegalovirus exposure and HLA in healthy donors. Study details: A prior study identified approximately 120 million unique TCR beta sequences from about 180 million T cells.

Germline CDR1 is MNHEY and CDR2 is SMNVEV (reference sequence). V lost 9 bases and J lost 2; bases outside the gene matches: 10. This CDR3 region has 14 residues. PCR was performed using 60 Vbeta and 13 Jbeta primers. The table came from immunoSEQ multiplex PCR; TCRdb's copy has only in-frame clones and leaves some out. The top ten hold around 4.8% of the sample, which has about 100,000 clones, more than 65% seen once. General study findings and limits: Several of the most significant clusters were apparently associated with common viral pathogens in a later analysis.

Concerning this clone: What it recognizes is unknown.

The chain carries TRBV27 and TRBJ2-7, with TRBD2 matching over 7 bases. The material sequenced was PBMCs. The receptor was isolated from a woman younger than 30 in good health and CMV-seropositive. The CDR3 loop reads CASSREAETYEQYF. The CDR3 bases are TGTGCCAGTTCCCGGGAGGCAGAGACCTACGAGCAGTACTTC.